The 30 T cell receptor beta chains listed next were all sequenced from one sample in a study of cytomegalovirus exposure and HLA in healthy donors. TCRdb keeps only in-frame clones here, not all; method: immunoSEQ multiplex PCR. Found here are about 140,000 clones, about 94% of them singletons; the top ten hold 1.5% to 2%. Sequencing input: PBMCs. The receptor set was obtained from a young man in good health and CMV-seropositive.

The V gene is TRBV20-1, the J gene TRBJ1-1; D is unresolved. The germline V gene encodes CDR1 DFQATT and CDR2 SNEGSKA (reference sequence). There are 11 residues in the CDR3. V was shortened by 1 base and J by 7 bases, with 7 bases between the two germline ends. The CDR3 spells CSARGPIEAFF. The CDR3 nucleotides are TGCAGTGCTAGAGGGCCGATTGAAGCTTTCTTT.

This clone was recorded a few times. The genes are TRBV11-2 and TRBJ2-7, with 7 bases that match TRBD1. The CDR3 has 14 amino acids. The junction had 10 bases not matched to a gene; V was cut back by 5 bases and J by 6 bases. CDR1 and CDR2 (germline): SGHAT, FQNNGV. The CDR3 reads CASSTRPGTAEQYF. DNA for the CDR3: TGTGCCAGCAGCACTCGGCCGGGGACAGCCGAGCAGTACTTC.

The chain couples TRBV11-2 to TRBJ2-1, with TRBD2 identical over 15 bases. The CDR3 covers 16 residues. Germline-derived CDR1 and CDR2 are SGHAT and FQNNGV. V was clipped by 3 bases and J by 9 bases; unmatched bases: 6. The CDR3 spells CASSFGLAGGSVEQFF. The CDR3 DNA sequence: TGTGCCAGCAGCTTCGGACTAGCGGGAGGGTCGGTTGAGCAGTTCTTC.

The chain couples TRBV6-1 to TRBJ1-1, with 9 bases matching TRBD1. The V segment lost 3 bases and the J segment 4 bases; nucleotides outside the gene matches: 18. Germline CDR1 reads MNHNS; CDR2 reads SASEGT. The CDR3 has 19 amino acids. The CDR3 DNA sequence: TGTGCCAGCAGTGAGGGACAGGGAGATATATGGAAGAAGAGCACTGAAGCTTTCTTT. Translating gives CASSEGQGDIWKKSTEAFF.

The gene calls are TRBV10-3 and TRBJ2-1; 10 nucleotides agree with TRBD2. CDR3 size: 17 residues. CDR1 is ENHRY and CDR2 is SYGVKD in the germline V gene. Germline trimming cut 7 bases from V and 5 bases from J; bases unmatched to any gene: 14. The CDR3 DNA follows: TGTGCCATCATGGCCGCTAGCGGGAGAGGGGGACACAATGAGCAGTTCTTC. Its translation: CAIMAASGRGGHNEQFF.

The CDR3 here is CASSVGTGSYEQYF. The CDR3 DNA is TGTGCCAGCAGTGTAGGAACAGGATCCTACGAGCAGTACTTC. The rearrangement uses TRBV6-1 and TRBJ2-7, with a tentative D call TRBD1 (5 bases). V shed 4 bases and J shed 1 base, with 11 bases lying between them. There are 14 residues in the CDR3. Germline CDR1 MNHNS, CDR2 SASEGT.

The rearrangement joins TRBV5-6 to TRBJ2-5; TRBD1 is a possible D gene (5 bases). V lost 0 bases and J lost 5, with 20 bases in between. Germline V gene data show CDR1 as SGHDT and CDR2 as YYEEEE. The CDR3 has 17 residues. Here the CDR3 reads CASSLAGSGRARETQYF. The CDR3 nucleotides read TGTGCCAGCAGCTTGGCGGGTTCTGGCAGGGCACGGGAGACCCAGTACTTC. Full variable domain (missing parts from reference TRBV5-6 and TRBJ2-5): DAGVTQSPTHLIKTRGQQVTLRCSPKSGHDTVSWYQQALGQGPQFIFQYYEEEERQRGNFPDRFSGHQFPNYSSELNVNALLLGDSALYLCASSLAGSGRARETQYFGPGTRLLVL.

The J gene is TRBJ2-3, the V gene TRBV4-2; perhaps TRBD1 as D (6 bases). Germline V CDR1 and CDR2: LGHNA, YNFKEQ. Trimming shortened V by 0 bases and J by 4 bases, and 14 bases separated the two germline ends. CDR3 size: 16 residues. In DNA, the CDR3 is TGTGCCAGCAGCCAAGATCGCACTGGGGGCCCAGATACGCAGTATTTT. Translation gives CASSQDRTGGPDTQYF.

This clone was counted once. The chain combines TRBV30 with TRBJ2-2, with a tentative D call TRBD2 (6 bases). Germline lookup yields CDR1 GTSNPN and CDR2 SVGIG (reference sequence). Trimming shortened V by 1 base and J by 7 bases, and 10 bases separated the two germline ends. There are 13 residues in the CDR3. CDR3: CAWSGRADGELFF. Here the CDR3 DNA reads TGTGCCTGGAGTGGGAGGGCGGACGGGGAGCTGTTTTTT.

The chain links TRBV2 to TRBJ1-2; the match to TRBD1 covers 8 bases. The CDR3 totals 15 residues. Germline V lookup: CDR1 SNHLY, CDR2 FYNNEI. V dropped 3 bases and J dropped 8; count of bases not matched to a gene: 11. The CDR3 reads CASSEESGGGIGYTF. In DNA form, the CDR3 reads TGTGCCAGCAGTGAGGAATCAGGGGGCGGAATCGGCTACACCTTC. The full variable domain, its missing parts supplied by reference TRBV2 and TRBJ1-2, is EPEVTQTPSHQVTQMGQEVILRCVPISNHLYFYWYRQILGQKVEFLVSFYNNEISEKSEIFDDQFSVERPDGSNFTLKIRSTKLEDSAMYFCASSEESGGGIGYTFGSGTRLTVV.

The V call is TRBV7-6, the J call TRBJ2-1; 7 bases line up with TRBD1. V lost 1 base, J lost 6 bases, and 6 bases stayed unmatched. Germline V gives CDR1 SGHVS, CDR2 FNYEAQ. The CDR3 is 15 residues long. This chain's CDR3 is CASSLGGGFSNEQFF. The CDR3 DNA is TGTGCCAGCAGCTTAGGAGGGGGCTTTTCCAATGAGCAGTTCTTC.

V gene TRBV6-5 combines with J gene TRBJ2-3; 9 bases align to TRBD1. Germline loops: CDR1 MNHEY, CDR2 SVGAGI. The trim removed 2 bases at V and 5 bases at J, leaving 8 bases unmatched. There are 16 residues in the CDR3. CDR3 DNA sequence: TGTGCCAGCAGTTACGGGTGGGACAGGGCTGAAGATACGCAGTATTTT. The encoded protein is CASSYGWDRAEDTQYF.

The chain carries TRBV5-4 and TRBJ2-7; D is ambiguous. This CDR3 region has 14 residues. V was cut by 5 bases and J by 9 bases, with 21 bases left in between. Germline V gene data show CDR1 as SGHNT and CDR2 as YYREEE (reference sequence). CDR3 loop: CASREFYGSKGQYF. DNA for the CDR3: TGTGCCAGCAGGGAGTTTTATGGATCGAAAGGGCAGTACTTC.

V usage is TRBV29-1 and J usage is TRBJ1-1; 7 nucleotides match TRBD1. V trimming: 6 bases; J trimming: 5 bases; junction bases outside the gene matches: 9. The CDR3 length is 13 residues. Looked up from germline, CDR1 is SQVTM and CDR2 is ANQGSEA. CDR3 sequence (DNA): TGCAGCGTCTTAGACAGGGTTGGGACTGAAGCTTTCTTT. Its translation is CSVLDRVGTEAFF.

The V call is TRBV2, the J call TRBJ2-7; tentative D call: TRBD1 (7 bases). CDR1 and CDR2 from the germline V gene are SNHLY and FYNNEI. Trimming stripped 11 bases from V and 6 bases from J, with 20 bases between. CDR3 size: 13 residues. The chain's CDR3 is CAGRGDSVTEQYF. The CDR3 nucleotides are TGTGCCGGGCGCGGGGACAGTGTCACCGAGCAGTACTTC.

V gene TRBV10-2 combines with J gene TRBJ1-2, with a weak D call TRBD1 (6 bases). The germline V gene encodes CDR1 WSHSY and CDR2 SAAADI. The V end was cut by 7 bases, the J end by 6 bases, with 12 bases between. This CDR3 has 12 amino acids. CDR3 loop: CASTQQGNGYTF. In nucleotides, the CDR3 is TGCGCCAGCACCCAACAGGGAAATGGCTACACCTTC.

The chain uses TRBV30 and TRBJ1-5, with 12 positions matching TRBD1. Germline V gene data show CDR1 as GTSNPN and CDR2 as SVGIG (reference sequence). V trimming: 5 bases; J trimming: 9 bases; junction bases outside the gene matches: 14. The CDR3 runs 16 residues. The CDR3 DNA is TGTGCCTGGTCTTTTTCCGGGACAGGGGGCCGGCGGCCCCAGCATTTT. Translated: CAWSFSGTGGRRPQHF.

The chain links TRBV6-6 to TRBJ1-5; D may be TRBD1 (5 bases). With 6 bases removed from V and 0 bases from J, the gap between germline ends came to 12 bases. Per germline, CDR1 MNHNY and CDR2 SVGAGI (reference sequence). The length of the CDR3 is 15 residues. CDR3: CASSHPRASNQPQHF. The CDR3 nucleotides read TGTGCCAGCAGCCACCCCAGGGCTAGCAATCAGCCCCAGCATTTT.

In this sample, this clone turned up once. This CDR3 reads CAIGVAGGVANTGELFF. CDR3 nucleotide sequence: TGTGCCATCGGGGTAGCGGGAGGCGTCGCGAACACCGGGGAGCTGTTTTTT. The V gene is TRBV10-3, the J gene TRBJ2-2; 10 bases line up with TRBD2. Germline values: CDR1 ENHRY, CDR2 SYGVKD. The V gene end was trimmed by 8 bases and the J gene end by 0 bases; junction bases not matched to a gene: 9. The CDR3 contains 17 residues.

The chain uses TRBV19 and TRBJ1-1; 8 bases map to TRBD1. CDR3 length: 15 amino acids. V lost 9 bases and J lost 7; bases outside the gene matches: 16. Germline values: CDR1 LNHDA, CDR2 SQIVND (reference sequence). The CDR3, as DNA: TGTGCCAGCAACGGGAGGAGACAGGGGCGTGTTGAAGCTTTCTTT. Translation: CASNGRRQGRVEAFF.

The rearrangement uses TRBV6-7 and TRBJ1-2, with D tentatively TRBD1 (6 bases). TRBV6-7 is marked as an open reading frame, function uncertain. Between the trimmed V and J ends, which lost 1 base and 3 bases, there was a span of 15 bases. The CDR3 totals 16 residues. The CDR3 nucleotides read TGTGCCAGCAGTTACTTGGGACAATCAATGGACTATGGCTACACCTTC. Translated, it gives CASSYLGQSMDYGYTF.

The gene calls are TRBV28 and TRBJ2-3; D uncertain. Trimming took 1 base from V and 2 from J, leaving 4 bases between them. CDR3 length equals 13 residues. The V gene's germline CDR1 is MDHEN and CDR2 SYDVKM. The CDR3 region has the DNA TGTGCCAGCAGTTTATCGTCCACAGATACGCAGTATTTT. This gives the protein CASSLSSTDTQYF.

This sequence joins TRBV6-1 and TRBJ1-2, with D tentatively TRBD1 (5 bases). The CDR3 sequence is 14 residues long. Germline V gene data show CDR1 as MNHNS and CDR2 as SASEGT. V was trimmed by 1 base and J by 4 bases, leaving 10 bases between them. In DNA, the CDR3 is TGTGCCAGCAGTGAAGGGACACCCACCTATGGCTACACCTTC. The encoded protein is CASSEGTPTYGYTF.

This rearrangement joins TRBV11-2 to TRBJ2-3; 12 nucleotides align to TRBD2. Germline CDR1 reads SGHAT; CDR2 reads FQNNGV. The V gene end was trimmed by 5 bases and the J gene end by 5 bases; junction bases not matched to a gene: 8. CDR3 length equals 16 residues. The DNA of the CDR3 is TGTGCCAGCAGCACCTGGACTAGCGGGAATGTAGATACGCAGTATTTT. Protein sequence: CASSTWTSGNVDTQYF.

This chain uses TRBV11-2 with TRBJ2-1; D uncertain. The CDR3 is 12 amino acids. V dropped 5 bases and J dropped 10 bases, with 12 bases sitting between them. Germline V CDR1 and CDR2: SGHAT, FQNNGV. DNA of the CDR3: TGTGCCAGCAGCCCTAGGTATAGGGAGCAGTTCTTC. Encoded protein: CASSPRYREQFF.

The V and J genes are TRBV2 and TRBJ2-5, with TRBD1 matching over 7 bases. The CDR3 has 12 amino acids. The germline CDR1 and CDR2 sequences are SNHLY and FYNNEI. The V segment lost 6 bases and the J segment 5 bases; nucleotides outside the gene matches: 3. The CDR3 region is CASSIGGETQYF. The CDR3 DNA follows: TGTGCCAGCAGCATAGGGGGCGAGACCCAGTACTTC. Full variable domain (remainder filled in from reference TRBV2 and TRBJ2-5): EPEVTQTPSHQVTQMGQEVILRCVPISNHLYFYWYRQILGQKVEFLVSFYNNEISEKSEIFDDQFSVERPDGSNFTLKIRSTKLEDSAMYFCASSIGGETQYFGPGTRLLVL.

The chain carries TRBV11-2 and TRBJ2-3; 10 bases fit TRBD2. V dropped 1 base and J dropped 4; count of bases not matched to a gene: 5. The germline V gene has CDR1 SGHAT and CDR2 FQNNGV. This CDR3 spans 16 amino acids. The CDR3 region is CASSLGASGSADTQYF. In nucleotides, the CDR3 is TGTGCCAGCAGCTTAGGGGCTAGCGGGAGCGCAGATACGCAGTATTTT.

V is TRBV5-4 and J is TRBJ2-7; TRBD2 matches at 7 bases. V gave up 4 bases and J gave up 6 bases; unmatched junction bases: 10. The CDR3 extends over 14 amino acids. CDR1 SGHNT and CDR2 YYREEE come from the germline V gene (reference sequence). The CDR3 sequence is CASSTGRLVGEQYF. CDR3 nucleotides: TGTGCCAGCAGCACCGGGAGGTTGGTGGGCGAGCAGTACTTC.

The V and J genes are TRBV30 and TRBJ1-5; D possibly corresponds to TRBD1 (6 bases). Trimming took 5 bases from V and 7 from J, leaving 15 bases between them. Germline V gene data show CDR1 as GTSNPN and CDR2 as SVGIG (reference sequence). This CDR3 has 13 residues. The CDR3 protein is CAWALQGNQPQHF. The CDR3, as DNA: TGTGCCTGGGCCTTGCAGGGGAACCAGCCCCAGCATTTT.

The V gene is TRBV25-1, the J gene TRBJ1-1; D ambiguous. Germline CDR1 is MGHDK and CDR2 is SYGVNS. Trimming left V 3 bases short and J 5 bases short, with 10 bases between. There are 13 residues in the CDR3. CDR3 DNA: TGTGCCAGCAGTGATCGGGGAAGGACTGAAGCTTTCTTT. This encodes CASSDRGRTEAFF.